These 8 T cell receptor beta chains came from one sample sequenced in a study of beta chain features in type 1 diabetes. TCRB transcripts that were expressed got sequenced, as all of the isolated RNA had been reverse transcribed. The table came from immunoSEQ multiplex PCR; TCRdb's copy has only in-frame clones and leaves some out. The table shows about half a million clones, with roughly an eighth occurring only once. Sample: naive CD4+ T cells from blood. All receptors come from a woman aged 18-29 years in good health.

The rearrangement links TRBV9 to TRBJ2-1, with 8 bases aligning to TRBD2. This CDR3 comprises 15 residues. V was clipped by 0 bases and J by 4 bases; unmatched bases: 3. CDR1 is SGDLS, CDR2 YYNGEE, per germline. Written as DNA, the CDR3 is TGTGCCAGCAGCGTAGGAGCGGGGGTATACAATGAGCAGTTCTTC. This translates into CASSVGAGVYNEQFF. The full variable domain, its missing parts supplied by reference TRBV9 and TRBJ2-1, is DSGVTQTPKHLITATGQRVTLRCSPRSGDLSVYWYQQSLDQGLQFLIQYYNGEERAKGNILERFSAQQFPDLHSELNLSSLELGDSALYFCASSVGAGVYNEQFFGPGTRLTVL.

A remark on this clone: The sample holds other DNA sequences that translate to the same CDR3. The chain couples TRBV14 to TRBJ2-4; a possible D gene is TRBD2 (6 bases). Trimming took 5 bases from V and 10 from J, leaving 9 bases between them. Germline CDR1 is SGHDN and CDR2 is FVKESK. This CDR3 has 11 residues. The CDR3 DNA reads as TGTGCCAGCAGCGGGGGGAGGATTCAGTACTTC. It specifies CASSGGRIQYF.

This clone was seen a few times. The chain has TRBV7-2 and TRBJ2-3, with a possible D match to TRBD2 (6 bases). CDR1 and CDR2 (germline): SGHTA, FQGNSA. V lost 3 bases, J lost 3 bases, and 19 bases lay in between. The CDR3 is made up of 17 amino acids. DNA for the CDR3: TGTGCCAGCAGCTTCCTGTTTGGGACTGTCGGTACAGATACGCAGTATTTT. Protein: CASSFLFGTVGTDTQYF.

V and J are TRBV7-2 and TRBJ2-1; 8 positions match TRBD1. J was trimmed by 4 bases and V by 2 bases; bases with no gene match: 4. The CDR3 totals 15 residues. From germline, CDR1 is SGHTA and CDR2 FQGNSA. This CDR3 reads CASSLSGQGYNEQFF. Here the CDR3 DNA reads TGTGCCAGCAGCTTAAGTGGACAGGGATACAATGAGCAGTTCTTC.

This clone was counted only a few times. The chain employs TRBV11-3 and TRBJ2-1; D is uncertain. Germline lookup yields CDR1 SGHNT and CDR2 YENEEA. Trimming pared 3 bases from V and 4 bases from J, leaving 4 bases between. The CDR3 spans 12 residues. The CDR3 protein is CASSFRYNEQFF. For the CDR3, the DNA is TGTGCCAGCAGCTTTCGGTACAATGAGCAGTTCTTC.

A note on this clone: The sample contains more than one DNA sequence encoding this CDR3. CDR3 coding DNA: TGTGCCAGCAGCTCAGGAGGGCGAGAGACCCAGTACTTC. It encodes CASSSGGRETQYF. The chain carries TRBV7-3 and TRBJ2-5; D possibly corresponds to TRBD2 (6 bases). V lost 4 bases to trimming and J lost 4 bases, with 10 bases between them. Germline V gene data show CDR1 as SGHTA and CDR2 as FQGTGA. The CDR3 contains 13 residues.

The V gene is TRBV7-9, the J gene TRBJ2-7; D not certain. V was cut by 0 bases and J by 3 bases, with 9 bases left in between. The CDR3 is 14 amino acids. Germline V gene data show CDR1 as SEHNR and CDR2 as FQNEAQ (reference sequence). The CDR3 spells CASSLALSFYEQYF. The CDR3, as DNA: TGTGCCAGCAGCTTAGCGCTATCGTTCTACGAGCAGTACTTC.

This clone has only a few counts. At one of its ends the junction is not consistent with the germline gene, which may arise from a read error. This chain links TRBV7-7 with TRBJ2-5, with 7 bases that match TRBD2. The CDR3 is made up of 16 amino acids. The germline V gene encodes CDR1 SSHAT and CDR2 FNYEAQ (reference sequence). CDR3 in DNA: TGTGCTAGCAGCTTCAGCGGTCTAGCGGCAAAAGAGACCCAGTACTTC. Translation: CASSFSGLAAKETQYF.